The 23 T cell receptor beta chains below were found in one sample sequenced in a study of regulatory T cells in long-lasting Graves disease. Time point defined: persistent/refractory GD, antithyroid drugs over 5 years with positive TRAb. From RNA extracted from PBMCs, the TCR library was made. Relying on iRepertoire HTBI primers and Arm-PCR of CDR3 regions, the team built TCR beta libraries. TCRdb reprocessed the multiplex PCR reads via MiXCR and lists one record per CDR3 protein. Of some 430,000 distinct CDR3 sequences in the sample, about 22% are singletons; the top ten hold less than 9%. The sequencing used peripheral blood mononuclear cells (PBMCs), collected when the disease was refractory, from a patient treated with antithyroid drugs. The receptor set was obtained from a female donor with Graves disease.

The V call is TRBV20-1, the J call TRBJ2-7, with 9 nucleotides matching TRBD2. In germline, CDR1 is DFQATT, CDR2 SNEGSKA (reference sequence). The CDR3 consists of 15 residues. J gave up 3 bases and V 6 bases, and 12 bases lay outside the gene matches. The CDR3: CSALDGAGGHYEQYF. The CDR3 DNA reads TGCAGTGCCCTGGACGGCGCGGGAGGGCACTACGAGCAGTACTTC.

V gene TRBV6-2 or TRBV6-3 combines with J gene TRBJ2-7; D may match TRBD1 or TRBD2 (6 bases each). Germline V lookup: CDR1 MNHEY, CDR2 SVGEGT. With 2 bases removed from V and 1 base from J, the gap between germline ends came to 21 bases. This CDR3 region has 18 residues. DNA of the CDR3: TGTGCCAGCAGTTACCCGTTGATTGGGCGGGACACGTCCTACGAGCAGTACTTC. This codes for CASSYPLIGRDTSYEQYF.

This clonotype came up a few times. The chain's CDR3 is CASSLAESRNQPQHF. As DNA, the CDR3 is TGTGCCAGCAGCTTAGCTGAAAGTAGGAATCAGCCCCAGCATTTT. The chain has TRBV7-9 and TRBJ1-5; D call uncertain. The germline gives CDR1 SEHNR, CDR2 FQNEAQ (reference sequence). The CDR3 spans 15 residues. V gave up 0 bases and J gave up 4 bases, with 10 bases separating them.

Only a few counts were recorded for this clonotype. CDR3 region: CASSKAGTAPYGYTF. The CDR3 region has the DNA TGTGCCAGTAGTAAAGCCGGGACAGCTCCCTATGGCTACACCTTC. V and J are TRBV19 and TRBJ1-2; 7 bases are shared with TRBD1. Per the germline V gene, CDR1 is LNHDA and CDR2 is SQIVND (reference sequence). CDR3 size: 15 residues. Trimming took 4 bases from V and 4 from J; bases not matched to a gene: 9.

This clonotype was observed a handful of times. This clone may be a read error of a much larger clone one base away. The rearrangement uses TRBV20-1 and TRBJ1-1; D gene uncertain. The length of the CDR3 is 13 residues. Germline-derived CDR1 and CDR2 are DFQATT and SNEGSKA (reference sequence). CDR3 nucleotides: TGCGGTGCTAGAGCCGACGGTAACACTGAAGCTTTCTTT. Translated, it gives CGARADGNTEAFF.

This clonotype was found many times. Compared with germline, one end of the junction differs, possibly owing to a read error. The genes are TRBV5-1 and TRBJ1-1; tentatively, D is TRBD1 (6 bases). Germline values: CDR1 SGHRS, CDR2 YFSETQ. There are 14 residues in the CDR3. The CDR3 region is CASSLGQKNTEAFF. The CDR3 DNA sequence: TGTGCCAGCAGCTTAGGACAGAAGAACACTGAAGCTTTCTTT.

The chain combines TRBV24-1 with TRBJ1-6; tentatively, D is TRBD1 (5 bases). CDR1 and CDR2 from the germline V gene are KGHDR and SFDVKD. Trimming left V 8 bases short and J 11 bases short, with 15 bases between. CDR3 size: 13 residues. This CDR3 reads CATIAGEFPPLHF. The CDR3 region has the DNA TGTGCCACCATAGCGGGGGAGTTTCCACCCCTCCACTTT.

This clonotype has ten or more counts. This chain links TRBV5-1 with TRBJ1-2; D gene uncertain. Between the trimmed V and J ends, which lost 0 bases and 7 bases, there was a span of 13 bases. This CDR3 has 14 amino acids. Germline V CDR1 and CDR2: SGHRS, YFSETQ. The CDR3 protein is CASSLEIRGSGYTF. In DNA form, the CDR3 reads TGCGCCAGCAGCTTGGAAATCCGCGGCTCTGGCTACACCTTC.

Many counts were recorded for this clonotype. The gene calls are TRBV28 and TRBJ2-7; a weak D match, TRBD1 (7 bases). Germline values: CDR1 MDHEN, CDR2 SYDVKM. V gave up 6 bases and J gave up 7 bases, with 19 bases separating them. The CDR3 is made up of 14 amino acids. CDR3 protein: CASSRTGVGREQYF. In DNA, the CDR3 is TGTGCCAGCAGCCGAACAGGGGTGGGGAGGGAGCAGTACTTC. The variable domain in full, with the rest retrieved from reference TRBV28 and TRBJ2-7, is DVKVTQSSRYLVKRTGEKVFLECVQDMDHENMFWYRQDPGLGLRLIYFSYDVKMKEKGDIPEGYSVSREKKERFSLILESASTNQTSMYLCASSRTGVGREQYFGPGTRLTVT.

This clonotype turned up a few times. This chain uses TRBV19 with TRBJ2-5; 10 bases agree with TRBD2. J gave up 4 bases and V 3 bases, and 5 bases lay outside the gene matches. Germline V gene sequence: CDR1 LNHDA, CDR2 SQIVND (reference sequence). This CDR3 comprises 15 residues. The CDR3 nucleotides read TGTGCCAGTAGTATCCCTAGCGGGGGAACAGAGACCCAGTACTTC. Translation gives CASSIPSGGTETQYF. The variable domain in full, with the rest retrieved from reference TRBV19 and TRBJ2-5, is DGGITQSPKYLFRKEGQNVTLSCEQNLNHDAMYWYRQDPGQGLRLIYYSQIVNDFQKGDIAEGYSVSREKKESFPLTVTSAQKNPTAFYLCASSIPSGGTETQYFGPGTRLLVL.

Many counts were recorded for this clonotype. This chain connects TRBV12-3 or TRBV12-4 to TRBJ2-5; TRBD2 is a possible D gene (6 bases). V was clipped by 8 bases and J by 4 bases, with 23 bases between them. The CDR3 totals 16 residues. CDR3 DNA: TGTGCCAGCGCCGGGTCCAGGGTTTTGGAGGGAGAGACCCAGTACTTC. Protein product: CASAGSRVLEGETQYF.

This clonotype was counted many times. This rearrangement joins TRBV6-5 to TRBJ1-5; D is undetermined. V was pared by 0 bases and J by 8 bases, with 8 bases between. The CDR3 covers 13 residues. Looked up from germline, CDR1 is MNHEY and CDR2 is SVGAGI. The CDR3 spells CASSYSRREPQHF. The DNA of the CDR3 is TGTGCCAGCAGTTACTCGAGGCGGGAGCCCCAGCATTTT.

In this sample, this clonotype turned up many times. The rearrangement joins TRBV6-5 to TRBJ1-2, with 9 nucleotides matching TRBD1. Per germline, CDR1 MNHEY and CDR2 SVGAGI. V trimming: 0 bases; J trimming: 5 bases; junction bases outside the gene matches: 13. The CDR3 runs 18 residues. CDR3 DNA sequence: TGTGCCAGCAGTTACTCATTTACCCCGGGACAGGGCGGATATGGCTACACCTTC. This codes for CASSYSFTPGQGGYGYTF.

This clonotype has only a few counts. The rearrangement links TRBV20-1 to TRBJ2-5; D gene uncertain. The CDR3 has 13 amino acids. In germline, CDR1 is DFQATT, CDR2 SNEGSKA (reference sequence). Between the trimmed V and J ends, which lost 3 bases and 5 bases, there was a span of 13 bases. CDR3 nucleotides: TGCAGTGCTAGTTTTAAGGGTCCGGAGACCCAGTACTTC. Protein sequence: CSASFKGPETQYF.

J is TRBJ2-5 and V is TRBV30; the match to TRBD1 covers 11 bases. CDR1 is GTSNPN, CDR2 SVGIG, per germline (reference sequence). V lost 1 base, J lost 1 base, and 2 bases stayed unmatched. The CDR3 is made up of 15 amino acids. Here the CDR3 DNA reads TGTGCCTGGAGTGAGGACAGGGGGCCCCAAGAGACCCAGTACTTC. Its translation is CAWSEDRGPQETQYF.

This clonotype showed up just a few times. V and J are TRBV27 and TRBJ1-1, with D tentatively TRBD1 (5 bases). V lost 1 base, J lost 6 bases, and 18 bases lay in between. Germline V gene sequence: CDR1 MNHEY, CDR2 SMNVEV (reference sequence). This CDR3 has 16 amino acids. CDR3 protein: CASSLLFAGPRAEAFF. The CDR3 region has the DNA TGTGCCAGCAGTTTATTGTTCGCAGGGCCCAGGGCTGAAGCTTTCTTT.

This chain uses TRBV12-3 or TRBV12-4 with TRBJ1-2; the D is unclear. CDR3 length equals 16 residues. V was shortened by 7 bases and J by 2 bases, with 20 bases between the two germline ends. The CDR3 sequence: CASTPGRRLANYGYTF. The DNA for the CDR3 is TGTGCCAGCACCCCCGGACGGAGGCTAGCCAACTATGGCTACACCTTC.

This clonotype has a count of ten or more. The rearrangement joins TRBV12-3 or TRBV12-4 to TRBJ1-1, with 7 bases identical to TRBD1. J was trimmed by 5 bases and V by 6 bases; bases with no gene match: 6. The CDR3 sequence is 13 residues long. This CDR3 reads CASSNRGGTEAFF. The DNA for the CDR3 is TGTGCCAGCAGCAACAGGGGCGGGACTGAAGCTTTCTTT.

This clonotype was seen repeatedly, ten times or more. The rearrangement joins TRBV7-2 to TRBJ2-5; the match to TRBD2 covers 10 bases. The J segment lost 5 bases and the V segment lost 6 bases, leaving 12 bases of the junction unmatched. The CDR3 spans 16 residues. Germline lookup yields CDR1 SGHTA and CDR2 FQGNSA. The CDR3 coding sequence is TGTGCCAGCAGTTCCCCTCGAGCGGGAGGGCGGGAGACCCAGTACTTC. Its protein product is CASSSPRAGGRETQYF.

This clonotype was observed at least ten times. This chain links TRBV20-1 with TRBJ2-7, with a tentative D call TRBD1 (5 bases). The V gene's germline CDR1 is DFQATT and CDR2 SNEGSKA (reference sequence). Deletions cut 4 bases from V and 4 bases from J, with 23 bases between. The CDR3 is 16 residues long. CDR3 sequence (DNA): TGCAGTGCTACCATCCTGCGGCAGGGTGTACGATACGAGCAGTACTTC. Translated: CSATILRQGVRYEQYF.

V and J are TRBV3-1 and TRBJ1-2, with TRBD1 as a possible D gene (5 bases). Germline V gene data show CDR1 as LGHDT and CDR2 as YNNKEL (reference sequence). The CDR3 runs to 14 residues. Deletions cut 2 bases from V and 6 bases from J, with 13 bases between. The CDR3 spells CASSQTGTLNGYTF. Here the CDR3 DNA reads TGTGCCAGCAGCCAAACCGGGACGCTAAATGGCTACACCTTC.

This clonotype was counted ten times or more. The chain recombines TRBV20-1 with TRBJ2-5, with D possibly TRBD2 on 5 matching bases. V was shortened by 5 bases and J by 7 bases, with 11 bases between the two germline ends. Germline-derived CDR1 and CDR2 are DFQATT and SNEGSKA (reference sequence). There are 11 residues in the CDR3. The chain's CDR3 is CSASSGGTQYF. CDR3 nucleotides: TGCAGTGCTTCCTCCGGAGGGACCCAGTACTTC.

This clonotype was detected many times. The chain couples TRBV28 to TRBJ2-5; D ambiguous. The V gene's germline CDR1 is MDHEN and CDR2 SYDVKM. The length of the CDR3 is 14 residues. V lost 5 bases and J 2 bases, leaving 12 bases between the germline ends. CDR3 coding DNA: TGTGCCAGCAGTCCCCCAGGAATACAAGAGACCCAGTACTTC. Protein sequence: CASSPPGIQETQYF.